The 4 T cell receptor beta chains reported below all come from one sample, sequenced in a study of Ad26.COV2.S vaccination and SARS-CoV-2 variants. Assay used: immunoSEQ multiplex PCR; TCRdb lists only in-frame clones, some missing. The repertoire holds around 170,000 clones, around 90% seen once, with about 5.5% in the top ten. The material sequenced was peripheral blood, taken after recovery from COVID-19. These receptor sequences come from a human donor who had recovered from COVID-19.

The rearrangement uses TRBV18 and TRBJ1-1, with 7 nucleotides matching TRBD1. CDR1 and CDR2 (germline): KGHSH, LQKENI. The J segment lost 0 bases and the V segment lost 8 bases, leaving 9 bases of the junction unmatched. The CDR3 extends over 15 amino acids. The CDR3 region is CASTLTGNMNTEAFF. The CDR3 bases are TGTGCCAGCACGTTGACAGGGAACATGAACACTGAAGCTTTCTTT.

CDR3 nucleotide sequence: TGTGCCAGTAGTATTATGGGGGGCCAGCCCCAGCATTTT. Amino acid sequence: CASSIMGGQPQHF. The rearrangement links TRBV19 to TRBJ1-5; D may be TRBD1 (6 bases). The CDR3 totals 13 residues. Trimming cost V 3 bases and J 7 bases, with 10 bases left between them. The germline V gene has CDR1 LNHDA and CDR2 SQIVND (reference sequence).

The chain recombines TRBV19 with TRBJ2-7; D gene uncertain. The V and J ends lost 10 bases and 7 bases respectively, with 20 bases between them. The CDR3 spans 13 residues. Germline CDR1 reads LNHDA; CDR2 reads SQIVND (reference sequence). The CDR3 region has the DNA TGTGCCACCGAATCCGACCTCTTAGGTGAGCAGTACTTC. This gives the protein CATESDLLGEQYF.

This chain connects TRBV28 to TRBJ1-2; 8 positions agree with TRBD1. The CDR3 covers 14 residues. Germline trimming cut 4 bases from V and 3 bases from J; bases unmatched to any gene: 4. CDR1 is MDHEN, CDR2 SYDVKM, per germline. The CDR3 here is CASSSTGGDYGYTF. The CDR3 nucleotides are TGTGCCAGCAGTTCTACAGGGGGTGACTATGGCTACACCTTC.